The following is a T cell receptor beta chain sequence with its context. Its antigen remains unidentified. Every bulk PBMC sample received the same 350 ng of DNA. Profiling relied on immunoSEQ multiplex PCR, and the TCRdb table lists in-frame clones only, not all of them. The sample lists approximately 17,000 clones, roughly 87% occurring once. Trimming left V 3 bases short and J 4 bases short, with 14 bases between. The CDR3 has 15 amino acids. Germline assignment: CDR1 SEHNR and CDR2 FQNEAQ (reference sequence). The data stem from a study of blood T cell dynamics during melanoma immunotherapy. Whole-study findings and limits: Disease-control patients' PBMC repertoires became either more clonal or more diverse at W3.

The time point here: week 3, after first cycle of checkpoint inhibitor. At 12 weeks after first infusion, RECIST 1.1 defined response for most patients. The V and J genes are TRBV7-9 and TRBJ2-3; D gene unclear. The TCR originated in a human donor with melanoma. Material: blood, obtained from a patient treated with checkpoint blockade. The CDR3 reads CASSFNTGGADTQYF. The CDR3 DNA follows: TGTGCCAGCAGCTTCAACACCGGTGGAGCAGATACGCAGTATTTT.